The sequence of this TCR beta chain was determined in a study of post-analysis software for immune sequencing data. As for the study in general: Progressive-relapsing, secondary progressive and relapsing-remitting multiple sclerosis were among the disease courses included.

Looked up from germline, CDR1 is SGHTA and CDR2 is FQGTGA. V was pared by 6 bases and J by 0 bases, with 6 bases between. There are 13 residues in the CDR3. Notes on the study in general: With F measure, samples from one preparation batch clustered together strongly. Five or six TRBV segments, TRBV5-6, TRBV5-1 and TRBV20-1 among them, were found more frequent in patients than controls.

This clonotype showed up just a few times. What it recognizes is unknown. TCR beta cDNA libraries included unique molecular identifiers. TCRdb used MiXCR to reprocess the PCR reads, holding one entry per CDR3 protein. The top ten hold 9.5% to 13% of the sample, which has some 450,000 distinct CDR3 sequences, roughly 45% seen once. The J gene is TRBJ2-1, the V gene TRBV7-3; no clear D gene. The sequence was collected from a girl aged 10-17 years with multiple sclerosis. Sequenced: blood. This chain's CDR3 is CASSRTSYNEQFF. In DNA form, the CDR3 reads TGTGCCAGCAGTCGAACCTCCTACAATGAGCAGTTCTTC.